The text below deals with one T cell receptor beta chain. Its target is unknown. This sample was taken from a study of siplizumab effects on memory and regulatory T cells. The ends were cut back, 6 bases at V and 5 bases at J, with 13 bases in the middle. The germline gives CDR1 SNHLY, CDR2 FYNNEI. The CDR3 runs to 14 residues. Generated by immunoSEQ multiplex PCR, the TCRdb table keeps only in-frame clones and is missing some. The sample has about 56,000 clones, about 98% seen once. General study points: Memory cells seemed less diverse than naive T cells, which seemed major alloresponse contributors. A minor share of alloreactive clones matched unstimulated subsets.

The sequence came from a human donor in good health. The sequenced sample consisted of naive CD8+ T cells sorted from blood. The chain is built from TRBV2 and TRBJ2-2, with D maybe TRBD2 (6 bases). The CDR3 coding sequence is TGTGCCAGCAGCAAACCGGGAGTTACCGGGGAGCTGTTTTTT. As protein: CASSKPGVTGELFF.